This T cell receptor beta chain was obtained from a study of blood T cell repertoires in COVID-19. Whole-study context: PBMCs, B-cell-depleted T cells, or T cells provided the cDNA or gDNA that made up the material.

Assay used: immunoSEQ multiplex PCR; TCRdb lists only in-frame clones, some missing. The sample holds approximately 180,000 clones, about 88% seen once. CDR3 length: 14 residues. The germline V gene has CDR1 MNHEY and CDR2 SMNVEV (reference sequence). The V segment lost 6 bases and the J segment 3 bases; nucleotides outside the gene matches: 5. Each participant's cohort was designated according to participant-reported clinical history. The sample consisted of PBMCs or T cells enriched from blood (not recorded which). The rearrangement uses TRBV27 and TRBJ1-1; 9 positions match TRBD1. The TCR sequence derives from a woman in her 40s with acute COVID-19. The CDR3: CASRDRGLYTEAFF. The CDR3 coding sequence is TGTGCCAGCAGGGACAGGGGCCTATACACTGAAGCTTTCTTT.